This entry features one TCR beta chain sequence. Its antigen is not identified. Via MiXCR, TCRdb re-called the reads, giving one row per CDR3 protein. The sample consists of about 570,000 distinct CDR3 sequences, about 40% of them appearing once. This CDR3 has 15 amino acids. Germline CDR1 reads SGHTA; CDR2 reads FQGNSA. V shed 1 base, J shed 7 bases, and the junction held 4 bases outside the gene matches. The data were taken from a study of T cell repertoires in cytomegalovirus infection. About the research overall: Public signatures in TCR beta pointed to CMV infection and matching HLA type. Study findings and constraints: Carriers of CMV and the relevant HLA type were discriminated by public TCR beta frequency.

The J gene is TRBJ2-5, the V gene TRBV7-2; TRBD2 matches 12 bases. This receptor was identified in a human donor in good health (CMV status not recorded). Some clones in this sample may be carry-over from other donors' samples. Here the sequenced sample was cultured PBMCs, taken from culture after CMV antigen stimulation. CDR3 sequence: CASSLGLAGEVTQYF. As DNA, the CDR3 is TGTGCCAGCAGCTTAGGACTAGCGGGAGAGGTGACCCAGTACTTC. Based on the CDR3 plus reference TRBV7-2 and TRBJ2-5, the full variable domain is GAGVSQSPSNKVTEKGKDVELRCDPISGHTALYWYRQSLGQGLEFLIYFQGNSAPDKSGLPSDRFSAERTGGSVSTLTIQRTQQEDSAVYLCASSLGLAGEVTQYFGPGTRLLVL.